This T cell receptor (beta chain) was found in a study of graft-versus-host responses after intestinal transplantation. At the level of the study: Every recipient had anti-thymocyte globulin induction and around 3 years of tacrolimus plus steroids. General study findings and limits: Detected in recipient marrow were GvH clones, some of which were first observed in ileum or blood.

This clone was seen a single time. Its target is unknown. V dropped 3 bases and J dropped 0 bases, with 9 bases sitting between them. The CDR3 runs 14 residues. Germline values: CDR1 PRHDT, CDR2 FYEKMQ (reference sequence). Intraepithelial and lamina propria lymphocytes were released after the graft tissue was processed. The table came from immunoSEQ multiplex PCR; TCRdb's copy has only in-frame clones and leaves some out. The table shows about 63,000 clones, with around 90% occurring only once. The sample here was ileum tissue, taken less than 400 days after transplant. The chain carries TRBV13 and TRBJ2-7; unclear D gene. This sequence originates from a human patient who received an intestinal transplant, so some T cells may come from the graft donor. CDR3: CASSFRGSSYEQYF. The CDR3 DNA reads TGTGCCAGCAGCTTTAGAGGTAGCTCCTACGAGCAGTACTTC.